This T cell receptor beta chain was captured by sequencing in a study of beta chain features in type 1 diabetes. CDR1 SEHNR and CDR2 FQNEAQ come from the germline V gene (reference sequence). Trimming removed 1 base at V and 7 bases at J, with 13 bases between. The CDR3 length is 14 residues. Sorting with CD45RO/CCR7/CD25/CD127/CD95/CD27 yielded naive, central memory, regulatory and stem-like memory CD4+ cells. Each population that was sorted was more than 98% pure. This clone was detected a few times. Isolated RNA was reverse transcribed in full, so expressed TCRB transcripts were sequenced. This table comes from immunoSEQ multiplex PCR, and its TCRdb copy is limited to in-frame clones, with some not included. This sample has about 350,000 clones, with about 18% found just once.

Sequencing input: naive CD4+ T cells from blood. The sequence was obtained from a woman aged 18-29 years in good health. This sequence joins TRBV7-9 and TRBJ1-2; D uncertain. This CDR3 is CASSLVPGYSGYTF. The CDR3 bases are TGTGCCAGCAGCTTAGTGCCAGGCTACTCTGGCTACACCTTC.